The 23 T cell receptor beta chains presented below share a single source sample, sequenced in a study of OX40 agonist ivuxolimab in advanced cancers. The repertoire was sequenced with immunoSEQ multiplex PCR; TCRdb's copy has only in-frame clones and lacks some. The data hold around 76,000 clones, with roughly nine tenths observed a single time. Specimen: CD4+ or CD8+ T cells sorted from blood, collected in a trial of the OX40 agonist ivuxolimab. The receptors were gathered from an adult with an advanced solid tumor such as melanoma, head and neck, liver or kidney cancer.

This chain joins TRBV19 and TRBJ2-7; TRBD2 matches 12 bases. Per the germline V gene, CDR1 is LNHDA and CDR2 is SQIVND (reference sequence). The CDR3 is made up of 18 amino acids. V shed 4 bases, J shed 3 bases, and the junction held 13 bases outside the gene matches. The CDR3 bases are TGTGCCAGTAGTACCCGAGGGGAACTAGCGGGAGGCCACTACGAGCAGTACTTC. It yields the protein CASSTRGELAGGHYEQYF.

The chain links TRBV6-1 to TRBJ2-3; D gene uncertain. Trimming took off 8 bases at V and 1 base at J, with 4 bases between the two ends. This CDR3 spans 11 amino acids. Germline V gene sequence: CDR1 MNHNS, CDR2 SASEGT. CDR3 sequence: CASGRTDTQYF. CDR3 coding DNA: TGTGCCAGCGGCCGCACAGATACGCAGTATTTT.

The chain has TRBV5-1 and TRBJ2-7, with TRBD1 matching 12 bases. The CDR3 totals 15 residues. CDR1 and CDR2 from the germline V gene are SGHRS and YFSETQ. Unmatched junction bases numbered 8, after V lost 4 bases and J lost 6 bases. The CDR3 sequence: CASSHRDRGRLEQYF. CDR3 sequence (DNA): TGCGCCAGCAGCCACCGGGACAGGGGGCGCCTCGAGCAGTACTTC. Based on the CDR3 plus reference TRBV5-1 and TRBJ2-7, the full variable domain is KAGVTQTPRYLIKTRGQQVTLSCSPISGHRSVSWYQQTPGQGLQFLFEYFSETQRNKGNFPGRFSGRQFSNSRSEMNVSTLELGDSALYLCASSHRDRGRLEQYFGPGTRLTVT.

For the CDR3, the DNA is TGTGCCAGCAGCTCCGCCGACGGGCTAGCGGGAGTCACCGGGGAGCTGTTTTTT. Translating gives CASSSADGLAGVTGELFF. The V gene is TRBV7-2, the J gene TRBJ2-2; 10 bases agree with TRBD2. Trimming removed 4 bases from V and 4 bases from J; junction bases left unmatched: 12. The CDR3 contains 18 residues. Germline CDR1 reads SGHTA; CDR2 reads FQGNSA.

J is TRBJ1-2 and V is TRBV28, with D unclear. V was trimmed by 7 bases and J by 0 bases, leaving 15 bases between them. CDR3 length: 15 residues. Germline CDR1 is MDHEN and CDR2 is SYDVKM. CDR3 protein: CASTPGAPSNYGYTF. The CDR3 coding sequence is TGTGCCAGCACTCCCGGCGCCCCCTCTAACTATGGCTACACCTTC.

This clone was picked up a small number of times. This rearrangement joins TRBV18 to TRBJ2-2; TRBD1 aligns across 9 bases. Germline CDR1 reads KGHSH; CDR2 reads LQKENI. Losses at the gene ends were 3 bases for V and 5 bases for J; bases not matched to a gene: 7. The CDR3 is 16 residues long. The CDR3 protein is CASSPPGQGITGELFF. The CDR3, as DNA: TGTGCCAGCTCACCTCCGGGACAGGGAATAACCGGGGAGCTGTTTTTT.

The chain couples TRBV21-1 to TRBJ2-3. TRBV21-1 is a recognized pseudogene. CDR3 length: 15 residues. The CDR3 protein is CASRQGGPITDTQYF. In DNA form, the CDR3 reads TGTGCCAGCAGGCAGGGCGGGCCTATCACAGATACGCAGTATTTT.

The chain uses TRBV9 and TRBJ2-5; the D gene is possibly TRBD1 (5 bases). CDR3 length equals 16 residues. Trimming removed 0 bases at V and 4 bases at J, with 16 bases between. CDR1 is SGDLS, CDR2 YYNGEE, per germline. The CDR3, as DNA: TGTGCCAGCAGCGTAGGGGGCAAACATGGACGAGAGACCCAGTACTTC. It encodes CASSVGGKHGRETQYF. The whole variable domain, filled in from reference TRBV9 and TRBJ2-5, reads DSGVTQTPKHLITATGQRVTLRCSPRSGDLSVYWYQQSLDQGLQFLIQYYNGEERAKGNILERFSAQQFPDLHSELNLSSLELGDSALYFCASSVGGKHGRETQYFGPGTRLLVL.

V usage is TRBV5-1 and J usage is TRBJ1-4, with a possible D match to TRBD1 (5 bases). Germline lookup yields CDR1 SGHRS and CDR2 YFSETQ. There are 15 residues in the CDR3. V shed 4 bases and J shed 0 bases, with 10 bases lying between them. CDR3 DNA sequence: TGCGCCAGCAGCAATGGACAAACAACTAATGAAAAACTGTTTTTT. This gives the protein CASSNGQTTNEKLFF. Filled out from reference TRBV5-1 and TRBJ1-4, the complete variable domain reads KAGVTQTPRYLIKTRGQQVTLSCSPISGHRSVSWYQQTPGQGLQFLFEYFSETQRNKGNFPGRFSGRQFSNSRSEMNVSTLELGDSALYLCASSNGQTTNEKLFFGSGTQLSVL.

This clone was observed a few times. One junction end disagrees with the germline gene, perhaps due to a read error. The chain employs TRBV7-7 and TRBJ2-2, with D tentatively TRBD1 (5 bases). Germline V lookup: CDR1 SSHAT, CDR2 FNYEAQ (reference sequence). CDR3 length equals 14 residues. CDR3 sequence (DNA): TGTGCTAGCAGCCCAGGACACGCCACCGGGGAGCTGTTTTTT. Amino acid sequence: CASSPGHATGELFF.

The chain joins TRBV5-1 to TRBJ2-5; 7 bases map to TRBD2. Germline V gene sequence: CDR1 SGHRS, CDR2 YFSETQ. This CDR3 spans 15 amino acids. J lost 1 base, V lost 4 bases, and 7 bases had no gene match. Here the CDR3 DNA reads TGCGCCAGCAGCCTCCAGGGAGGGTCCCAAGAGACCCAGTACTTC. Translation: CASSLQGGSQETQYF. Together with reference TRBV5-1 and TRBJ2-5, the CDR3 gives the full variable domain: KAGVTQTPRYLIKTRGQQVTLSCSPISGHRSVSWYQQTPGQGLQFLFEYFSETQRNKGNFPGRFSGRQFSNSRSEMNVSTLELGDSALYLCASSLQGGSQETQYFGPGTRLLVL.

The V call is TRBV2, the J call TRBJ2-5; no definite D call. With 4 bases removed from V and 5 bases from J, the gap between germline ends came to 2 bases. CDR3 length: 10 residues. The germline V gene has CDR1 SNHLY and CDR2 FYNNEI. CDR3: CASSGETQYF. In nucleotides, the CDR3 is TGTGCCAGCAGTGGGGAGACCCAGTACTTC. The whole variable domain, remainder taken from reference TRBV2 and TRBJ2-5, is EPEVTQTPSHQVTQMGQEVILRCVPISNHLYFYWYRQILGQKVEFLVSFYNNEISEKSEIFDDQFSVERPDGSNFTLKIRSTKLEDSAMYFCASSGETQYFGPGTRLLVL.

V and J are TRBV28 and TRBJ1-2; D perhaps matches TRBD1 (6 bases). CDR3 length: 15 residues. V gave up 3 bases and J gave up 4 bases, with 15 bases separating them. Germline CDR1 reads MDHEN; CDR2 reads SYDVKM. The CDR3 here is CASSLGGTKSYGYTF. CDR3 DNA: TGTGCCAGCAGTTTGGGGGGGACAAAATCCTATGGCTACACCTTC.

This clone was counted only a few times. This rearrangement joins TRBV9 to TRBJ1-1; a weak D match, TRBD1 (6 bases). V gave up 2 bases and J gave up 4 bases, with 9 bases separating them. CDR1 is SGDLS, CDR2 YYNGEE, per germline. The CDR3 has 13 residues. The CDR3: CASSVVGATEAFF. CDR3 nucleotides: TGTGCCAGCAGCGTGGTGGGGGCCACTGAAGCTTTCTTT. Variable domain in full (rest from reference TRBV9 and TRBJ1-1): DSGVTQTPKHLITATGQRVTLRCSPRSGDLSVYWYQQSLDQGLQFLIQYYNGEERAKGNILERFSAQQFPDLHSELNLSSLELGDSALYFCASSVVGATEAFFGQGTRLTVV.

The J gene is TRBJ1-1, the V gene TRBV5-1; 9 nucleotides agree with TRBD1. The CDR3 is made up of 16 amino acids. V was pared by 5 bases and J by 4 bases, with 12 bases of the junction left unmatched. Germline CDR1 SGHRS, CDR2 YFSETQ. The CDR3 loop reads CASRSGGTGSFTEAFF. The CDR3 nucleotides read TGCGCCAGCAGAAGCGGTGGGACAGGGAGTTTCACTGAAGCTTTCTTT.

The CDR3 sequence: CSVEAGTGGYEQYF. In nucleotides, the CDR3 is TGCAGCGTTGAAGCGGGAACAGGGGGGTACGAGCAGTACTTC. The V gene is TRBV29-1, the J gene TRBJ2-7, with 8 positions matching TRBD1. Per the germline V gene, CDR1 is SQVTM and CDR2 is ANQGSEA. The CDR3 totals 14 residues. V gave up 1 base and J gave up 4 bases; unmatched junction bases: 6.

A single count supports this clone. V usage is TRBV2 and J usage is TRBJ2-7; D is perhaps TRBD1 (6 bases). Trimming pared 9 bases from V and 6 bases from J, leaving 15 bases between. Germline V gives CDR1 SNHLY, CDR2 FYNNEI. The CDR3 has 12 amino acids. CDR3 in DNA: TGTGCCAGACGGGACAATACGGGCGAGCAGTACTTC. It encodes CARRDNTGEQYF.

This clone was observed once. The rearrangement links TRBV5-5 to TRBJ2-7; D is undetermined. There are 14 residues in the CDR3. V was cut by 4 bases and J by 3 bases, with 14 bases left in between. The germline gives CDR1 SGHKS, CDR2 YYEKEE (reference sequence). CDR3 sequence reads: CASSPARVYYEQYF. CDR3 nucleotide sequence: TGTGCCAGCAGCCCAGCGCGCGTCTACTACGAGCAGTACTTC.

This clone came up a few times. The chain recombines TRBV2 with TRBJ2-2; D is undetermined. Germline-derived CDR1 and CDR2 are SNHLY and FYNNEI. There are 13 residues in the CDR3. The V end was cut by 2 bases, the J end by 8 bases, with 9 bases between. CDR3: CASSELGRGELFF. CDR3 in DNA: TGTGCCAGCAGTGAACTAGGCCGGGGGGAGCTGTTTTTT.

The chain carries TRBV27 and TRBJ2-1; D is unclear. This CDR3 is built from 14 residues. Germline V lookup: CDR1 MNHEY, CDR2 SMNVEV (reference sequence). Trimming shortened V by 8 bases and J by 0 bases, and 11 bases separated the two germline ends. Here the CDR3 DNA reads TGTGCCAGCCGAGACATATTCTCCTACAATGAGCAGTTCTTC. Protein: CASRDIFSYNEQFF.

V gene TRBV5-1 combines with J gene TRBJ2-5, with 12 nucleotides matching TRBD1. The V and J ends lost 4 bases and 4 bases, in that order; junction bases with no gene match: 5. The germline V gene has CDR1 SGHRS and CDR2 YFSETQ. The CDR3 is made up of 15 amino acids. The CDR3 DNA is TGCGCCAGCAGCATGGGACAGGGGGCGCGAGAGACCCAGTACTTC. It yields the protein CASSMGQGARETQYF.

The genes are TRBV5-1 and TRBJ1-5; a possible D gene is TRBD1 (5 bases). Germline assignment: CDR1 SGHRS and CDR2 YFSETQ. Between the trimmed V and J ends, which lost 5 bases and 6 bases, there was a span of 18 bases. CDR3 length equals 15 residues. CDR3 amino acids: CASRISGEPGQPQHF. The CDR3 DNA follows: TGCGCCAGCAGGATCTCGGGGGAACCTGGTCAGCCCCAGCATTTT.

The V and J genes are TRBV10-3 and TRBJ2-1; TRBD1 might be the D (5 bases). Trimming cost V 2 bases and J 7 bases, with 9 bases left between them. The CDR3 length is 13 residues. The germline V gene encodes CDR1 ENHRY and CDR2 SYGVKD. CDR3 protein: CAISEGAENEQFF. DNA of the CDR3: TGTGCCATCAGTGAGGGGGCAGAGAATGAGCAGTTCTTC.